One T cell receptor beta chain is described in this entry. Its antigen is unknown. These data are taken from a study of T-cell reconstitution after alpha-beta-depleted transplantation in children. Study results and caveats: Once a year had passed after transplant, T-cell counts and diversity came mostly from newly produced T cells. Reportedly, alpha-beta T cells present about two months post-transplant originated from several hundred expanded clones of graft origin. Surviving recipient T cells and intrathymic progenitors accounted for some patients' high TCRbeta diversity at day 60.

This CDR3 has 15 amino acids. The J segment lost 4 bases and the V segment lost 5 bases, leaving 11 bases of the junction unmatched. Germline assignment: CDR1 SGHRS and CDR2 YFSETQ. This sample's TCRbeta library carried unique molecular identifier barcodes. TCRdb re-called the PCR reads through MiXCR, storing one row per CDR3 protein. The sample carries 250,000 to 350,000 distinct CDR3 sequences, around 25% recorded once. This receptor was taken from a male patient between 5 and 17 years old who had a stem cell transplant for acute lymphoblastic leukemia, so the T cells may come from the graft donor. This chain joins TRBV5-1 and TRBJ2-7, with 8 nucleotides matching TRBD1. This specimen was PBMCs, mostly from graft donor cells, taken 180 days after TCRalphabeta/CD19-depleted stem cell transplant. The chain's CDR3 is CASSHYRTGRYEQYF. CDR3 in DNA: TGCGCCAGCAGTCATTACCGGACAGGGAGGTACGAGCAGTACTTC.